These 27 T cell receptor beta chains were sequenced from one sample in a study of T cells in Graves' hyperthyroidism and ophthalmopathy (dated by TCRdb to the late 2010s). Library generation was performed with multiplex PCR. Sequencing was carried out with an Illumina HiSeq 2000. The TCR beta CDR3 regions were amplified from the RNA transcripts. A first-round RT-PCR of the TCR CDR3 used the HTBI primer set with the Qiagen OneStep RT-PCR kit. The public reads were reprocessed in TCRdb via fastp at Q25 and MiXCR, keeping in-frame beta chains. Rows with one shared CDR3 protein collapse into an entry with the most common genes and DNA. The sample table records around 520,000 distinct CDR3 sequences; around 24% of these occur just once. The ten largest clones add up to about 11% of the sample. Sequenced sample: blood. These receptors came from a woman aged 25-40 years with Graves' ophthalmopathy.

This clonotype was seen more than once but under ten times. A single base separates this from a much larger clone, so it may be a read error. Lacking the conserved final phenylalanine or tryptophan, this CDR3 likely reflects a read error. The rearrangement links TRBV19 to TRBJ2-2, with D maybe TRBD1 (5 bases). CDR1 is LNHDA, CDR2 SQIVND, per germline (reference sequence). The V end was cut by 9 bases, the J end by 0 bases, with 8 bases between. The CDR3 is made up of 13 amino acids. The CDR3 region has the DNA TGTGCCAGCGGACATACGAACACCGGGGAGCTGTTTTTG. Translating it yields CASGHTNTGELFL.

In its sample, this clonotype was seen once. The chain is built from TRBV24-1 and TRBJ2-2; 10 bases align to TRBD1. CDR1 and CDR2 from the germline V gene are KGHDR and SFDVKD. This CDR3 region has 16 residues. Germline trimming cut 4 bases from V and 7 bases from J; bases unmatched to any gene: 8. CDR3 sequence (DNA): TGTGCCACCAGTGACCCGACAGGGGGCGAGGTCGGGGAGCTGTTTTTT. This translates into CATSDPTGGEVGELFF.

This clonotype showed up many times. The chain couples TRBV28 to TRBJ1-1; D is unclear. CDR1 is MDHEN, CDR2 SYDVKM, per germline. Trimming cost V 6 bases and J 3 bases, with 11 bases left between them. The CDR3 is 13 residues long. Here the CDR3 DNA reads TGTGCCAGCAGGTATCCTTTGGACACTGAAGCTTTCTTT. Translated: CASRYPLDTEAFF.

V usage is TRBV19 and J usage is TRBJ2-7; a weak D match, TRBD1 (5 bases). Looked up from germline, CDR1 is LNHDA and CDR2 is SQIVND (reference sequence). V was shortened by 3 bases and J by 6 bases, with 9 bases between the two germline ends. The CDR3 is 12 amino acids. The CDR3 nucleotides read TGTGCCAGTAGTATTTTTCAGGGCGAGCAGTACTTC. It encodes CASSIFQGEQYF.

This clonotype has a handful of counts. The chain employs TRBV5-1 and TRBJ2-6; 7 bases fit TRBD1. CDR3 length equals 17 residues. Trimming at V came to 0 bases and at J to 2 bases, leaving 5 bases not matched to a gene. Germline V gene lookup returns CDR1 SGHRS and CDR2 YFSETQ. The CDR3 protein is CASSLGGQIPGANVLTF. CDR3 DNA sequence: TGCGCCAGCAGCTTGGGGGGACAGATACCTGGGGCCAACGTCCTGACTTTC.

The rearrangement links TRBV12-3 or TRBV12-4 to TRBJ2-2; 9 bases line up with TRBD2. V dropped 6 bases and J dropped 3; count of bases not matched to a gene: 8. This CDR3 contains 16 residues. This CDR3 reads CASSPTSGHYTGELFF. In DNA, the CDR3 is TGTGCCAGCAGCCCTACTAGCGGGCACTACACCGGGGAGCTGTTTTTT.

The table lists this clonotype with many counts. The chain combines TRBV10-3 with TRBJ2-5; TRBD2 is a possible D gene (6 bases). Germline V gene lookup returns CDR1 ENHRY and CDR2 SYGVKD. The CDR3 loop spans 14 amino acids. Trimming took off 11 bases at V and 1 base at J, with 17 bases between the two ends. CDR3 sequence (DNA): TGTGCCTCCAGTGAGAACGGGGGCCAAGAGACCCAGTACTTC. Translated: CASSENGGQETQYF.

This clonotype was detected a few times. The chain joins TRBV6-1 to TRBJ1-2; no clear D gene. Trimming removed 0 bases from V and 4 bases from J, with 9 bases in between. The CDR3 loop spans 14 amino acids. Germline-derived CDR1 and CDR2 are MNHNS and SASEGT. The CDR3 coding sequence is TGTGCCAGCAGTGAAGCAAGGAAACGCTATGGCTACACCTTC. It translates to CASSEARKRYGYTF.

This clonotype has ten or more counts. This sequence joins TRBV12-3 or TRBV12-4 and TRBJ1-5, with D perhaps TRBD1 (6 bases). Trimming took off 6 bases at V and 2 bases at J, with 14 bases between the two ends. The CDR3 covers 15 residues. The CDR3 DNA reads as TGTGCCAGCAGGGACAGTAGTTCGGGCAATCAGCCCCAGCATTTT. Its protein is CASRDSSSGNQPQHF.

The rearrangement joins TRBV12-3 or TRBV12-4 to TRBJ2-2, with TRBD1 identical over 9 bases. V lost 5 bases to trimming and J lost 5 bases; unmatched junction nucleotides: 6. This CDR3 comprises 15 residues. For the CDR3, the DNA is TGTGCCAGCAGTCCCCGGGACAGGGATACCGGGGAGCTGTTTTTT. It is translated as CASSPRDRDTGELFF.

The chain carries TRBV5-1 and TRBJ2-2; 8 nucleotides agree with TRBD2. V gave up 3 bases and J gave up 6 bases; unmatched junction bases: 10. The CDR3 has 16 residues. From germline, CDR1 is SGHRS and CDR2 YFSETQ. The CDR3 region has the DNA TGCGCCAGCAGCTACCGAGGACTAGCCGACCCCGGGGAGCTGTTTTTT. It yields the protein CASSYRGLADPGELFF. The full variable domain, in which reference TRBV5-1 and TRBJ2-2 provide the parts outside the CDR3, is KAGVTQTPRYLIKTRGQQVTLSCSPISGHRSVSWYQQTPGQGLQFLFEYFSETQRNKGNFPGRFSGRQFSNSRSEMNVSTLELGDSALYLCASSYRGLADPGELFFGEGSRLTVL.

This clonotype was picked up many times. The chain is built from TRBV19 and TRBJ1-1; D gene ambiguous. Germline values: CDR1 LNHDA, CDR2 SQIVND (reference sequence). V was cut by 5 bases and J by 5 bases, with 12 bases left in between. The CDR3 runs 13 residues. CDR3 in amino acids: CASSEDRLTEAFF. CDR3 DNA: TGTGCCAGTAGTGAAGACCGGCTTACTGAAGCTTTCTTT.

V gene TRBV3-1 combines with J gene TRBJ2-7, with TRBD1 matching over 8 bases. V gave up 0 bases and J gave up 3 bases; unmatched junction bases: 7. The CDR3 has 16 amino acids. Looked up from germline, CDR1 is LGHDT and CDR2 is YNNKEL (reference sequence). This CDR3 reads CASSQDFRTGSYEQYF. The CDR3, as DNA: TGTGCCAGCAGCCAAGATTTCAGGACAGGGAGCTACGAGCAGTACTTC.

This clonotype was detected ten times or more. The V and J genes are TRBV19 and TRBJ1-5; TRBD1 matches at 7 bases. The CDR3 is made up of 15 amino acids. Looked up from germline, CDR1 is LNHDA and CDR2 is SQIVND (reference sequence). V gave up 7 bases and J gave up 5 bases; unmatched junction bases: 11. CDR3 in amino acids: CASTPTTGPYQPQHF. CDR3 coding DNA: TGTGCCAGTACCCCCACGACAGGGCCCTATCAGCCCCAGCATTTT.

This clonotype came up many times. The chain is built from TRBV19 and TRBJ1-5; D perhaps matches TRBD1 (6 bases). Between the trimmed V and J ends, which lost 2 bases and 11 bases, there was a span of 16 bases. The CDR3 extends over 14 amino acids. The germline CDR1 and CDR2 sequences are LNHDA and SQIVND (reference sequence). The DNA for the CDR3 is TGTGCCAGTAGTATACAGGGACAAGATGAGACCCAGCATTTT. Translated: CASSIQGQDETQHF.

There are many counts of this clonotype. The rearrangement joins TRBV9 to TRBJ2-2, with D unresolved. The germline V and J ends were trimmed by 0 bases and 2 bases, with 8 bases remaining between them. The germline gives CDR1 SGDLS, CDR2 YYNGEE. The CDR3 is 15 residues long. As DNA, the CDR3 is TGTGCCAGCAGCGTAGGGTCCGCTAACACCGGGGAGCTGTTTTTT. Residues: CASSVGSANTGELFF.

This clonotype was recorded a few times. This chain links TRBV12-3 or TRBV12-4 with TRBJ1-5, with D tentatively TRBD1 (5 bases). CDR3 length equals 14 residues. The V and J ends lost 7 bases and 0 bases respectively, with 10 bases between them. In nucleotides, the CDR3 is TGTGCCAGCACCCGGGGGGATAGCAATCAGCCCCAGCATTTT. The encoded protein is CASTRGDSNQPQHF.

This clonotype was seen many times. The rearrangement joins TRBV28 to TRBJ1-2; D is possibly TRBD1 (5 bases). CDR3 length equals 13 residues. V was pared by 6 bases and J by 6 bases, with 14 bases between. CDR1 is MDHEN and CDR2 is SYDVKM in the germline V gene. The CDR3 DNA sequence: TGTGCCAGCAGGCACAGGTTCTACGATGGCTACACCTTC. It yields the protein CASRHRFYDGYTF.

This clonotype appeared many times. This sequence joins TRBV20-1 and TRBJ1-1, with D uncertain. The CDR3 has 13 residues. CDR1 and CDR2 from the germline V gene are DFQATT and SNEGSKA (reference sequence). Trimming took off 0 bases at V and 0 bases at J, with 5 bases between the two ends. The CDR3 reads CSARDTMNTEAFF. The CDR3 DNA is TGCAGTGCTAGAGACACCATGAACACTGAAGCTTTCTTT.

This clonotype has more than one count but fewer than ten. CDR3: CSARDGGGGTGELFF. In nucleotides, the CDR3 is TGCAGTGCTAGAGATGGGGGGGGCGGCACCGGGGAGCTGTTTTTT. This chain connects TRBV20-1 to TRBJ2-2, with a possible D match to TRBD2 (7 bases). Germline V CDR1 and CDR2: DFQATT, SNEGSKA (reference sequence). The CDR3 totals 15 residues. With 0 bases removed from V and 4 bases from J, the gap between germline ends came to 12 bases.

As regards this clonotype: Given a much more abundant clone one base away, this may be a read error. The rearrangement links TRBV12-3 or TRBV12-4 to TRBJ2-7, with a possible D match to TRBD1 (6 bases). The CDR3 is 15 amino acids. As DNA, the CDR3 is TGTGCCAGCAGTTTAATGGCAGGGGCAGCCTACGGGCAGTACTTC. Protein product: CASSLMAGAAYGQYF.

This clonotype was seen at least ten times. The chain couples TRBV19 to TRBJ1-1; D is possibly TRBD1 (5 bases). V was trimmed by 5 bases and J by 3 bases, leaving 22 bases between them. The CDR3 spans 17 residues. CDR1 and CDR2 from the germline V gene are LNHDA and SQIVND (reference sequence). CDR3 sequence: CASSPFGRAGSDTEAFF. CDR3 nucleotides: TGTGCCAGTAGTCCGTTTGGGCGGGCAGGGTCGGACACTGAAGCTTTCTTT.

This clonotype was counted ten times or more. CDR3 nucleotides: TGTGCCAGCAGTTACTGGGCAGGGGGCTCATACGAGCAGTACTTC. It yields the protein CASSYWAGGSYEQYF. J is TRBJ2-7 and V is TRBV6-5; 8 bases map to TRBD1. V lost 1 base, J lost 4 bases, and 6 bases stayed unmatched. CDR3 length: 15 residues. Per germline, CDR1 MNHEY and CDR2 SVGAGI.

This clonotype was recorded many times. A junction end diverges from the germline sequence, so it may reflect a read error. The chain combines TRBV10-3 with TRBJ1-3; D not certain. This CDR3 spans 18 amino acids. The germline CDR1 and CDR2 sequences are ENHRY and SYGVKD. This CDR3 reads CAISESRPAGVIGTTIYF. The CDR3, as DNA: TGTGCCATCAGTGAGTCCCGCCCGGCCGGAGTGATTGGAACCACCATATATTTT.

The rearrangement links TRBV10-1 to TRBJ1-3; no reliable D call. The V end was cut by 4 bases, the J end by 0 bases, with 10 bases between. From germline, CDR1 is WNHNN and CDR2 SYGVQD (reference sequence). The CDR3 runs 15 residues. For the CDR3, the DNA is TGCGCCAGCAGTGGTCTGGGCCCCTCTGGAAACACCATATATTTT. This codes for CASSGLGPSGNTIYF.

The CDR3 region has the DNA TGTGCTAGTGGTCAGGGGACAGGGTGGGGAGAGACCCAGTACTTC. Its protein product is CASGQGTGWGETQYF. V is TRBV12-5 and J is TRBJ2-5; TRBD1 matches at 9 bases. The CDR3 extends over 15 amino acids. V was clipped by 5 bases and J by 4 bases; unmatched bases: 8. Germline V CDR1 and CDR2: LGHNT, FRNRAP.

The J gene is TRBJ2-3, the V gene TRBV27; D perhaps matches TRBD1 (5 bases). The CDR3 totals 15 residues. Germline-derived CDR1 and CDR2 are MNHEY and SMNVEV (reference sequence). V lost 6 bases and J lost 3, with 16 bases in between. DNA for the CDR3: TGTGCCAGCAGGGGGCTGATGGGTAAAACAGATACGCAGTATTTT. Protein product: CASRGLMGKTDTQYF.